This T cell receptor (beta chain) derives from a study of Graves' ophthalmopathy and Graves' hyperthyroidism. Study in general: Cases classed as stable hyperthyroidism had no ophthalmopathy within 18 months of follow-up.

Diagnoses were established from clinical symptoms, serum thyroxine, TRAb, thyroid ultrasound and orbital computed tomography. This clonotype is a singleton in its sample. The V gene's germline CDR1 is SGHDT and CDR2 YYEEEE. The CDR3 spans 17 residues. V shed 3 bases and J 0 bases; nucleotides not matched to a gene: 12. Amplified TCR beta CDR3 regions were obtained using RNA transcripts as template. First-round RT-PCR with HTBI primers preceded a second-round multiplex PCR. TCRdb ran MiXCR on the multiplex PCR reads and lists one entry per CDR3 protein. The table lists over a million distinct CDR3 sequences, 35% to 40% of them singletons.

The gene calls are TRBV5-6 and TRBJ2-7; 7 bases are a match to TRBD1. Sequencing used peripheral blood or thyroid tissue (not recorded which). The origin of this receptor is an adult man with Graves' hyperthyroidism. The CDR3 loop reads CASSSHLRTGLSYEQYF. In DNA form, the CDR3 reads TGTGCCAGCAGCTCCCACCTTCGGACAGGACTCTCCTACGAGCAGTACTTC.